Each of the 29 T cell receptor beta chains below was sequenced from the same sample in a study of Graves' ophthalmopathy and Graves' hyperthyroidism listed by TCRdb under 2018. Sequenced using an Illumina HiSeq 2000. For repertoire sequencing, TCR beta CDR3 regions were amplified from RNA transcripts. A first-round RT-PCR used HTBI primers with the Qiagen OneStep RT-PCR kit, followed by a second-round multiplex PCR, size selection and purification. TCRdb reworked the public reads: Q25 trimming with fastp, MiXCR clone assembly, productive beta chains retained. Rows with a matching CDR3 protein are joined into one entry that keeps the most common DNA and genes. The sample includes about 210,000 distinct CDR3 sequences, with under 30% observed a single time. The ten biggest clones cover around 10% of the sample. The sequenced sample was peripheral blood. Receptors originate from a man aged 45-65 years with Graves' ophthalmopathy. Donor details come from another sample of the same person, matched by shared clones.

The sample holds many counts of this clonotype. The chain combines TRBV7-2 with TRBJ2-7; D possibly corresponds to TRBD2 (6 bases). The CDR3 is 16 amino acids. With 5 bases removed from V and 4 bases from J, the gap between germline ends came to 21 bases. The germline V gene encodes CDR1 SGHTA and CDR2 FQGNSA. DNA of the CDR3: TGTGCCAGCAGCCCCCTGGCTAGCGCGAGAACTTACGAGCAGTACTTC. This sequence encodes CASSPLASARTYEQYF.

This clonotype was detected a few times. The chain links TRBV7-3 to TRBJ2-7; D not certain. Germline assignment: CDR1 SGHTA and CDR2 FQGTGA. Trimming stripped 6 bases from V and 6 bases from J, with 15 bases between. The CDR3 sequence is 13 residues long. CDR3 in amino acids: CASSSPPTPEQYF. The CDR3 nucleotides read TGTGCCAGCAGTTCCCCCCCAACCCCCGAGCAGTACTTC.

The chain employs TRBV12-3 or TRBV12-4 and TRBJ1-2, with D perhaps TRBD1 (5 bases). V was shortened by 5 bases and J by 2 bases, with 15 bases between the two germline ends. The CDR3 contains 15 residues. The CDR3 is CASSTTGTVNYGYTF. The CDR3 DNA reads as TGTGCCAGCAGTACAACCGGGACCGTAAACTATGGCTACACCTTC.

This clonotype was recorded at least ten times. The V and J genes are TRBV5-1 and TRBJ2-5; possible D gene TRBD2, 6 bases. V lost 2 bases and J lost 4, with 18 bases in between. CDR1 and CDR2 (germline): SGHRS, YFSETQ. There are 16 residues in the CDR3. Here the CDR3 DNA reads TGCGCCAGCAGCTTTATGGACTACGACCCGGCAGAGACCCAGTACTTC. It is translated as CASSFMDYDPAETQYF.

This clonotype was counted ten times or more. The chain links TRBV3-1 to TRBJ2-7; TRBD2 might be the D (6 bases). The CDR3 totals 16 residues. With 3 bases removed from V and 5 bases from J, the gap between germline ends came to 20 bases. The germline V gene has CDR1 LGHDT and CDR2 YNNKEL (reference sequence). The DNA of the CDR3 is TGTGCCAGCAGCCACGGTCGGGAGAGGTCTCTGGACGAGCAGTACTTC. As protein: CASSHGRERSLDEQYF.

This clonotype was found many times. This chain joins TRBV7-9 and TRBJ2-2; unclear D gene. The germline V gene encodes CDR1 SEHNR and CDR2 FQNEAQ (reference sequence). V was cut by 2 bases and J by 3 bases, with 7 bases left in between. The CDR3 runs 14 residues. CDR3 region: CASSLTADTGELFF. Written as DNA, the CDR3 is TGTGCCAGCAGCTTAACCGCCGACACCGGGGAGCTGTTTTTT.

This clonotype was seen many times. The chain recombines TRBV29-1 with TRBJ1-2, with 12 bases identical to TRBD1. There are 15 residues in the CDR3. Germline V gives CDR1 SQVTM, CDR2 ANQGSEA. V shed 3 bases and J 4 bases; nucleotides not matched to a gene: 6. CDR3 nucleotides: TGCAGCGTTGAGGGGACAGGGGGCATCGTCTATGGCTACACCTTC. This translates into CSVEGTGGIVYGYTF.

This clonotype came up many times. The V call is TRBV6-2 or TRBV6-3, the J call TRBJ2-2, with unresolved D. Trimming left V 0 bases short and J 2 bases short, with 7 bases between. Germline assignment: CDR1 MNHEY and CDR2 SVGEGT. The CDR3 has 15 amino acids. This CDR3 reads CASSYSIQNTGELFF. CDR3 DNA sequence: TGTGCCAGCAGTTACTCGATCCAAAACACCGGGGAGCTGTTTTTT.

The chain is built from TRBV19 and TRBJ1-3, with D tentatively TRBD1 (5 bases). Germline-derived CDR1 and CDR2 are LNHDA and SQIVND (reference sequence). The CDR3 length is 17 residues. The V and J ends lost 5 bases and 1 base respectively, with 18 bases between them. The CDR3 DNA reads as TGTGCCAGTAGTCCCCAGCCCAGGGATACATCTGGAAACACCATATATTTT. Amino acids: CASSPQPRDTSGNTIYF.

This clonotype was recorded at least ten times. An end of the junction differs from the germline gene, which may be a read error. V gene TRBV6-2 or TRBV6-3 combines with J gene TRBJ1-2; a weak D match, TRBD1 (5 bases). The germline V gene has CDR1 MNHEY and CDR2 SVGEGT. The CDR3 totals 11 residues. CDR3 bases: TGTACCAGCAGTCAGGGTACTGGCTACACCTTC. This encodes CTSSQGTGYTF.

This clonotype has at least ten counts. The chain recombines TRBV29-1 with TRBJ1-1; D not resolved. CDR3 length: 14 amino acids. The germline V gene has CDR1 SQVTM and CDR2 ANQGSEA. V lost 3 bases and J lost 1, with 12 bases in between. In DNA form, the CDR3 reads TGCAGCGTTGAGACCGGAACTGGGAACACTGAAGCTTTCTTT. Protein sequence: CSVETGTGNTEAFF.

A remark on this clonotype: One junction end disagrees with the germline gene, perhaps due to a read error. J is TRBJ1-1 and V is TRBV10-2; D might be TRBD1 (5 bases). Germline values: CDR1 WSHSY, CDR2 SAAADI. This CDR3 contains 18 residues. The CDR3 DNA follows: TGCGCCAGCAGTGAGTCGATAGGGCTCCTTGAGGGGAACGCTGAAGCTTTCTTT. Amino acids: CASSESIGLLEGNAEAFF.

This clonotype was seen once. V usage is TRBV6-1 and J usage is TRBJ1-1, with D unresolved. The length of the CDR3 is 16 residues. The V end lost 6 bases, the J end lost 2 bases, and 19 bases lay between the germline ends. Germline loops: CDR1 MNHNS, CDR2 SASEGT. The CDR3 here is CASRTRVVEGNTEAFF. Written as DNA, the CDR3 is TGTGCCAGCAGGACGCGCGTCGTGGAAGGAAACACTGAAGCTTTCTTT.

The chain joins TRBV20-1 to TRBJ1-6; possible D gene TRBD1, 6 bases. The germline V gene encodes CDR1 DFQATT and CDR2 SNEGSKA (reference sequence). V was pared by 0 bases and J by 8 bases, with 20 bases between. The CDR3 consists of 17 residues. CDR3 DNA: TGCAGTGCTAGAGATCTGGGGGGGGCTCCGGAATATTCACCCCTCCACTTT. Amino acid sequence: CSARDLGGAPEYSPLHF.

This clonotype was counted between two and nine times. This chain joins TRBV10-1 and TRBJ2-7; possible D gene TRBD1, 6 bases. V lost 5 bases, J lost 5 bases, and 13 bases lay in between. Germline assignment: CDR1 WNHNN and CDR2 SYGVQD (reference sequence). The CDR3 contains 13 residues. The DNA for the CDR3 is TGCGCCAGCAGTCCAGGGGCGCAGGACGAGCAGTACTTC. Protein sequence: CASSPGAQDEQYF.

This clonotype occurred many times. V is TRBV20-1 and J is TRBJ1-6; D is unclear. This CDR3 region has 16 residues. The germline V gene encodes CDR1 DFQATT and CDR2 SNEGSKA (reference sequence). The V end was cut by 0 bases, the J end by 6 bases, with 15 bases between. CDR3 sequence: CSARDRTVVTNSPLHF. In DNA, the CDR3 is TGCAGTGCTAGAGACCGGACTGTTGTAACTAATTCACCCCTCCACTTT.

This clonotype was observed many times. V usage is TRBV6-1 and J usage is TRBJ2-7; 7 bases are a match to TRBD2. Germline CDR1 and CDR2: MNHNS and SASEGT. The CDR3 is 15 residues long. V dropped 4 bases and J dropped 2; count of bases not matched to a gene: 8. The CDR3 is CASSAQIAGPYEQYF. DNA of the CDR3: TGTGCCAGCAGTGCACAGATAGCGGGTCCCTACGAGCAGTACTTC.

This clonotype was counted many times. V and J are TRBV28 and TRBJ2-5, with TRBD2 identical over 10 bases. The V gene's germline CDR1 is MDHEN and CDR2 SYDVKM. CDR3 length: 15 amino acids. The trim removed 4 bases at V and 3 bases at J, leaving 5 bases unmatched. The CDR3 DNA is TGTGCCAGCAGTTATCGGACTAGCGGTAAAGAGACCCAGTACTTC. This codes for CASSYRTSGKETQYF.

The rearrangement joins TRBV18 to TRBJ1-1, with D tentatively TRBD1 (6 bases). Germline V lookup: CDR1 KGHSH, CDR2 LQKENI. The CDR3 is 14 amino acids. V lost 3 bases and J 4 bases, leaving 12 bases between the germline ends. CDR3 amino acids: CASSPGAGRTEAFF. CDR3 sequence (DNA): TGTGCCAGCTCACCGGGGGCAGGACGCACTGAAGCTTTCTTT.

This clonotype was observed at least ten times. The V call is TRBV7-3, the J call TRBJ1-1; D unresolved. V was trimmed by 0 bases and J by 4 bases, leaving 12 bases between them. The CDR3 runs 15 residues. Germline assignment: CDR1 SGHTA and CDR2 FQGTGA. The CDR3 DNA sequence: TGTGCCAGCAGCTTAACCCCCGCGGCTGGCACTGAAGCTTTCTTT. Its translation: CASSLTPAAGTEAFF.

This chain uses TRBV12-3 or TRBV12-4 with TRBJ2-7; D remains unclear. V lost 3 bases and J lost 7, with 13 bases in between. This CDR3 spans 13 amino acids. The CDR3 sequence: CASSLAGSAEQYF. The CDR3 coding sequence is TGTGCCAGCAGTTTGGCCGGGTCGGCGGAGCAGTACTTC.

The chain recombines TRBV7-6 with TRBJ1-1; D may be TRBD1 (6 bases). Germline V gene lookup returns CDR1 SGHVS and CDR2 FNYEAQ. CDR3 size: 16 residues. With 5 bases removed from V and 1 base from J, the gap between germline ends came to 17 bases. This CDR3 reads CASSPRGGGRNTEAFF. CDR3 in DNA: TGTGCCAGCAGCCCCCGGGGAGGGGGGAGGAACACTGAAGCTTTCTTT.

This chain uses TRBV11-2 with TRBJ1-5; tentative D call: TRBD1 (5 bases). Between the trimmed V and J ends, which lost 5 bases and 2 bases, there was a span of 16 bases. Germline loops: CDR1 SGHAT, CDR2 FQNNGV. This CDR3 spans 16 amino acids. CDR3 sequence (DNA): TGTGCCAGCAGCCCAGATACAGGCCTTCGCAATCAGCCCCAGCATTTT. Its protein product is CASSPDTGLRNQPQHF. Using reference TRBV11-2 and TRBJ1-5 for the parts outside the CDR3, the full variable domain is EAGVAQSPRYKIIEKRQSVAFWCNPISGHATLYWYQQILGQGPKLLIQFQNNGVVDDSQLPKDRFSAERLKGVDSTLKIQPAKLEDSAVYLCASSPDTGLRNQPQHFGDGTRLSIL.

The table lists this clonotype with many counts. DNA for the CDR3: TGTGCCAGCAGCGAAGGGGACAGCATATACGAGCAGTACTTC. It yields the protein CASSEGDSIYEQYF. The chain combines TRBV7-6 with TRBJ2-7; 7 nucleotides agree with TRBD1. Germline assignment: CDR1 SGHVS and CDR2 FNYEAQ. Losses at the gene ends were 5 bases for V and 4 bases for J; bases not matched to a gene: 8. The CDR3 contains 14 residues.

This clonotype was detected ten times or more. The chain has TRBV6-1 and TRBJ1-5; tentatively, D is TRBD1 (6 bases). Trimming took 2 bases from V and 1 from J, leaving 9 bases between them. This CDR3 is built from 15 residues. The germline CDR1 and CDR2 sequences are MNHNS and SASEGT. CDR3 region: CASSERGGSNQPQHF. The CDR3 nucleotides read TGTGCCAGCAGTGAAAGGGGGGGGAGCAATCAGCCCCAGCATTTT.

There are many counts of this clonotype. The chain joins TRBV11-1 to TRBJ1-1; D ambiguous. This CDR3 region has 13 residues. Trimming left V 6 bases short and J 1 base short, with 9 bases between. Germline values: CDR1 SGHAT, CDR2 FQDESV (reference sequence). The chain's CDR3 is CASRRTANTEAFF. Written as DNA, the CDR3 is TGTGCCAGCAGGCGGACGGCGAACACTGAAGCTTTCTTT. Looking up the rest from reference TRBV11-1 and TRBJ1-1 gives the full variable domain: EAEVAQSPRYKITEKSQAVAFWCDPISGHATLYWYRQILGQGPELLVQFQDESVVDDSQLPKDRFSAERLKGVDSTLKIQPAELGDSAMYLCASRRTANTEAFFGQGTRLTVV.

This clonotype has ten or more counts. The chain is built from TRBV6-1 and TRBJ1-3; D gene ambiguous. This CDR3 is 15 amino acids long. The V gene's germline CDR1 is MNHNS and CDR2 SASEGT. V lost 7 bases and J lost 0, with 13 bases in between. As DNA, the CDR3 is TGTGCCAGCAAAGAGGAGGAACTCTCTGGAAACACCATATATTTT. It translates to CASKEEELSGNTIYF.

This clonotype was seen once. The rearrangement links TRBV10-1 to TRBJ2-2; D perhaps matches TRBD1 (5 bases). V lost 1 base and J lost 4, with 13 bases in between. The CDR3 extends over 16 amino acids. Germline lookup yields CDR1 WNHNN and CDR2 SYGVQD (reference sequence). The CDR3 loop reads CASSEYQGLSTGELFF. The CDR3, as DNA: TGCGCCAGCAGTGAGTACCAGGGCCTCAGCACCGGGGAGCTGTTTTTT.

This clonotype was observed many times. The chain is built from TRBV6-2 or TRBV6-3 and TRBJ1-2; TRBD1 matches 9 bases. With V trimmed by 2 bases and J by 6 bases, 7 bases remained unmatched. CDR3 length equals 15 residues. The V gene's germline CDR1 is MNHEY and CDR2 SVGEGT. The CDR3 loop is CASSYGDRAPHGYTF. The CDR3, as DNA: TGTGCCAGCAGTTACGGGGACAGGGCCCCCCATGGCTACACCTTC.